Listed below are T cell receptor beta chains from one sample, sequenced in a study of lymphopenia after photon versus proton radiotherapy. TCRdb's table, derived via immunoSEQ multiplex PCR, lists solely in-frame clones and lacks some. The sample carries about 12,000 clones, about nine tenths recorded once. Material: peripheral blood, obtained from a patient treated with photon-based radiotherapy. The receptors here all came from a man aged 60 to 75 with pancreatic cancer. Each CDR3 is given with its conserved first and last residue. A D gene is named only where the DNA matches it firmly. Clone size is shown for a subset of rows, as once, few, many or a class of expanded clone.

cdr3_length j_call clone_size v_call d_call cdr3_aa cdr3_nt
15 TRBJ2-4 - TRBV6-5 - CASSRAVIAKNIQYF TGTGCCAGCAGCCGGGCGGTTATAGCCAAAAACATTCAGTACTTC
16 TRBJ2-7 - TRBV11-1 TRBD1 CASSLDAGGDSYEQYF TGTGCCAGCAGCTTAGACGCAGGGGGCGACTCCTACGAGCAGTACTTC
15 TRBJ1-2 - TRBV19 TRBD1 CASRQGAYTNYGYTF TGTGCCAGTAGGCAGGGGGCCTATACTAACTATGGCTACACCTTC
14 TRBJ2-3 - TRBV6-5 TRBD1 CASSLQGAGDTQYF TGTGCCAGCAGCTTACAGGGGGCCGGAGATACGCAGTATTTT
13 TRBJ2-5 - TRBV30 - CAWSRGGSETQYF TGTGCCTGGAGTCGTGGGGGCTCAGAGACCCAGTACTTC
14 TRBJ1-2 - TRBV7-2 - CASSSGTASYGYTF TGTGCCAGCAGCTCCGGCACGGCTAGCTATGGCTACACCTTC
16 TRBJ2-7 once TRBV6-1 - CASSARSGTGRYEQYF TGTGCCAGCAGTGCCAGATCCGGGACCGGCCGCTACGAGCAGTACTTC
14 TRBJ1-1 - TRBV7-3 TRBD1 CASSFGQGNTEAFF TGTGCCAGCAGCTTCGGACAGGGGAACACTGAAGCTTTCTTT
11 TRBJ2-5 - TRBV11-2 - CASSISETQYF TGTGCCAGCAGCATTTCAGAGACCCAGTACTTC
12 TRBJ1-1 - TRBV6-1 - CASSEVQLTAFF TGTGCCAGCAGTGAAGTTCAGCTTACGGCTTTCTTT
15 TRBJ2-1 - TRBV4-2 TRBD2 CASSGTSGGLNEQFF TGTGCCAGCAGCGGTACTAGCGGGGGCCTCAATGAGCAGTTCTTC
13 TRBJ1-1 - TRBV7-3 - CASSLSPGELAFF TGTGCCAGCAGCTTATCCCCGGGAGAGTTGGCTTTCTTT
17 TRBJ1-4 once TRBV11-2 - CASSLIPSGTTNEKLFF TGTGCCAGCAGCTTAATCCCCTCGGGGACAACTAATGAAAAACTGTTTTTT
13 TRBJ1-1 - TRBV9 - CASAQEINTEAFF TGTGCCAGCGCCCAAGAAATTAACACTGAAGCTTTCTTT
14 TRBJ2-3 - TRBV7-2 - CASSTDVGADTQYF TGTGCCAGCAGCACGGACGTGGGAGCAGATACGCAGTATTTT
12 TRBJ2-1 - TRBV7-9 - CASSLIVNEQFF TGTGCCAGCAGCTTAATCGTGAATGAGCAGTTCTTC
14 TRBJ1-4 - TRBV5-6 - CASSLGRSNEKLFF TGTGCCAGCAGCTTGGGACGGTCTAATGAAAAACTGTTTTTT
15 TRBJ1-1 - TRBV6-5 - CASSSHHQLNTEAFF TGTGCCAGCAGTTCCCACCATCAATTGAACACTGAAGCTTTCTTT
13 TRBJ2-5 - TRBV29-1 - CSVEAVDLGTQYF TGCAGCGTTGAAGCAGTGGACTTGGGGACCCAGTACTTC
17 TRBJ2-2 - TRBV18 TRBD1 CASSRSGTAEDTGELFF TGTGCCAGCTCACGATCTGGGACAGCCGAAGACACCGGGGAGCTGTTTTTT
14 TRBJ1-2 - TRBV18 - CASSPPRGRDGYTF TGTGCCAGCTCACCCCCCAGGGGCCGCGACGGCTACACCTTC
15 TRBJ2-7 - TRBV18 - CASSPRLQSSYEQYF TGTGCCAGCTCACCCCGGCTCCAGAGCTCCTACGAGCAGTACTTC
13 TRBJ1-1 - TRBV6-4 - CASSAASNTEAFF TGTGCCAGCAGTGCCGCCAGTAACACTGAAGCTTTCTTT
14 TRBJ1-2 - TRBV30 - CAWKFRGTYYGYTF TGTGCCTGGAAATTCCGGGGAACCTACTATGGCTACACCTTC
15 TRBJ1-2 - TRBV7-2 - CASSLAGPVNYGYTF TGTGCCAGCAGCTTAGCGGGCCCTGTTAACTATGGCTACACCTTC
13 TRBJ2-7 once TRBV19 - CASSIAVTYEQYF TGTGCCAGTAGTATCGCAGTTACCTACGAGCAGTACTTC
15 TRBJ2-1 - TRBV7-3 TRBD2 CASSEAGGARIEQFF TGTGCCAGCAGCGAAGCGGGGGGCGCACGAATTGAGCAGTTCTTC
16 TRBJ2-7 - TRBV7-8 TRBD2 CASSLGRAGETYEQYF TGTGCCAGCAGCTTAGGTCGGGCGGGGGAAACCTACGAGCAGTACTTC
14 TRBJ2-7 once TRBV19 - CASSTLQTDYEQYF TGTGCCAGTAGTACACTGCAGACGGACTACGAGCAGTACTTC
14 TRBJ1-1 few TRBV7-9 - CASSLTGANTEAFF TGTGCCAGCAGCCTTACAGGAGCCAACACTGAAGCTTTCTTT
13 TRBJ1-1 - TRBV2 - CASTNRGNTEAFF TGTGCCAGCACGAATCGGGGCAACACTGAAGCTTTCTTT
12 TRBJ1-3 - TRBV4-3 - CASSQEGNTIYF TGCGCCAGCAGCCAAGAGGGAAACACCATATATTTT
15 TRBJ1-2 - TRBV16 - CASSQFKSGTYGYTF TGTGCCAGCAGCCAATTTAAATCGGGGACCTATGGCTACACCTTC